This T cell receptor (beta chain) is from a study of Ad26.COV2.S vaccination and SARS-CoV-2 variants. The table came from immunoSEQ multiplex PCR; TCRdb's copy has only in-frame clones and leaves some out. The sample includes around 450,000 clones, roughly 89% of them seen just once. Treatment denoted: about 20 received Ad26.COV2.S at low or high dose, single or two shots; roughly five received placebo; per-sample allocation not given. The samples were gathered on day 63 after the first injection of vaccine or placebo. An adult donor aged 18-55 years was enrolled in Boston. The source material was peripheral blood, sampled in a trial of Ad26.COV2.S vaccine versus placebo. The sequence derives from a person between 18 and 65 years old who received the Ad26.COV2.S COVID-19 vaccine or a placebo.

CDR3 sequence: CATSDPPGRGMEKLFF. The CDR3 coding sequence is TGTGCCACCAGTGACCCGCCGGGACGAGGCATGGAAAAACTGTTTTTT. The genes are TRBV24-1 and TRBJ1-4, with D maybe TRBD1 (5 bases). Germline lookup yields CDR1 KGHDR and CDR2 SFDVKD. The length of the CDR3 is 16 residues. Trimming shortened V by 4 bases and J by 8 bases, and 19 bases separated the two germline ends.